The 18 T cell receptor beta chains given below trace back to one sample, sequenced in a study of T cells in Graves' hyperthyroidism and ophthalmopathy. Researchers amplified the TCR beta CDR3 regions from RNA transcripts. HTBI primers were the set used in a first-round RT-PCR of the TCR CDR3. TCRdb fed the multiplex PCR reads into MiXCR, producing one record per CDR3 protein. The sample contains under 750,000 distinct CDR3 sequences, approximately 18% of which appear only once. The sequenced sample consisted of blood. The receptors shown here come from a woman between 50 and 59 years old with Graves' hyperthyroidism that later progressed to Graves' ophthalmopathy.

This chain connects TRBV7-9 to TRBJ1-3, with 8 bases that match TRBD1. CDR1 is SEHNR and CDR2 is FQNEAQ in the germline V gene (reference sequence). The CDR3 covers 15 residues. V lost 4 bases and J lost 3; bases outside the gene matches: 5. Here the CDR3 reads CASSSRTGFGNTIYF. DNA for the CDR3: TGTGCCAGCAGCTCAAGGACAGGGTTTGGAAACACCATATATTTT.

This clonotype was seen many times. This chain joins TRBV3-1 and TRBJ2-3; 11 nucleotides agree with TRBD2. The trim removed 2 bases at V and 5 bases at J, leaving 0 bases unmatched. There are 14 residues in the CDR3. Germline lookup yields CDR1 LGHDT and CDR2 YNNKEL (reference sequence). The CDR3 DNA is TGTGCCAGCAGCCAACTAGCGGGGGGAGATACGCAGTATTTT. Translated, it gives CASSQLAGGDTQYF.

This clonotype was picked up many times. This sequence joins TRBV6-1 and TRBJ1-4; D is unclear. The CDR3 runs to 13 residues. Trimming took off 4 bases at V and 2 bases at J, with 5 bases between the two ends. Germline loops: CDR1 MNHNS, CDR2 SASEGT. CDR3 nucleotide sequence: TGTGCCAGCAGTGGAGCGACTAATGAAAAACTGTTTTTT. This codes for CASSGATNEKLFF.

There are a few counts of this clonotype. The chain joins TRBV24-1 to TRBJ2-3; 7 bases are shared with TRBD1. Looked up from germline, CDR1 is KGHDR and CDR2 is SFDVKD. The CDR3 contains 15 residues. V shed 4 bases, J shed 4 bases, and the junction held 7 bases outside the gene matches. The CDR3: CATSDHRGSPDTQYF. DNA of the CDR3: TGTGCCACCAGTGACCACAGGGGTTCCCCAGATACGCAGTATTTT.

This clonotype was seen at least ten times. The V gene is TRBV5-1, the J gene TRBJ1-1; possibly TRBD1 for D (5 bases). Germline V lookup: CDR1 SGHRS, CDR2 YFSETQ. V was trimmed by 2 bases and J by 4 bases, leaving 18 bases between them. CDR3 length: 16 amino acids. CDR3 region: CASSLVGMRDPTEAFF. The CDR3 region has the DNA TGCGCCAGCAGCTTAGTTGGGATGAGGGACCCCACTGAAGCTTTCTTT. The complete variable domain, with remaining parts taken from reference TRBV5-1 and TRBJ1-1, reads KAGVTQTPRYLIKTRGQQVTLSCSPISGHRSVSWYQQTPGQGLQFLFEYFSETQRNKGNFPGRFSGRQFSNSRSEMNVSTLELGDSALYLCASSLVGMRDPTEAFFGQGTRLTVV.

CDR3 in amino acids: CSASHDGDSRYGYTF. The DNA of the CDR3 is TGCAGTGCTAGCCATGACGGGGACTCGAGATATGGCTACACCTTC. V is TRBV20-1 and J is TRBJ1-2; D possibly corresponds to TRBD1 (5 bases). This CDR3 contains 15 residues. V was pared by 3 bases and J by 5 bases, with 19 bases between. Germline assignment: CDR1 DFQATT and CDR2 SNEGSKA (reference sequence).

This rearrangement joins TRBV11-2 to TRBJ1-4, with D hard to call. There are 16 residues in the CDR3. Per germline, CDR1 SGHAT and CDR2 FQNNGV. Trimming removed 2 bases from V and 0 bases from J, with 10 bases in between. The CDR3 DNA reads TGTGCCAGCAGCTTAAATACAGCATCAACTAATGAAAAACTGTTTTTT. Its translation: CASSLNTASTNEKLFF.

J is TRBJ2-7 and V is TRBV12-3 or TRBV12-4; tentatively, D is TRBD1 or TRBD2 (5 bases each). Trimming removed 6 bases at V and 5 bases at J, with 20 bases between. This CDR3 is built from 15 residues. CDR3 coding DNA: TGTGCCAGCAGCTTCGCCGGGACCGCCCAAAACGAGCAGTACTTC. This translates into CASSFAGTAQNEQYF.

This clonotype was seen only a few times. This rearrangement joins TRBV6-5 to TRBJ2-3; D possibly corresponds to TRBD2 (7 bases). V shed 2 bases and J shed 2 bases, with 11 bases lying between them. This CDR3 has 15 residues. Germline CDR1 is MNHEY and CDR2 is SVGAGI. CDR3 loop: CASSYRGAITDTQYF. The DNA of the CDR3 is TGTGCCAGCAGTTACCGGGGGGCAATCACAGATACGCAGTATTTT.

This clonotype was observed at least ten times. V is TRBV27 and J is TRBJ2-2; 7 bases match TRBD1. The germline V gene has CDR1 MNHEY and CDR2 SMNVEV (reference sequence). The CDR3 has 15 amino acids. Trimming cost V 5 bases and J 1 base; bases outside gene matches: 4. CDR3 loop: CASSRGDRNTGELFF. CDR3 coding DNA: TGTGCCAGCAGTAGAGGGGACAGGAACACCGGGGAGCTGTTTTTT.

This clonotype was seen at least ten times. This chain connects TRBV12-3 or TRBV12-4 to TRBJ2-3; TRBD2 is a possible D gene (5 bases). Trimming stripped 8 bases from V and 3 bases from J, with 9 bases between. The CDR3 totals 12 residues. The CDR3 spells CASSPGTDTQYF. The CDR3 DNA is TGTGCCAGCTCACCGGGGACAGATACGCAGTATTTT.

This clonotype turned up a few times. The chain joins TRBV29-1 to TRBJ2-1; D call uncertain. Trimming stripped 7 bases from V and 10 bases from J, with 17 bases between. This CDR3 has 12 residues. Germline loops: CDR1 SQVTM, CDR2 ANQGSEA. DNA of the CDR3: TGCAGCGGATGGACGGATCGCAGGGAGCAGTTCTTC. It is translated as CSGWTDRREQFF.

At least ten counts were recorded for this clonotype. V usage is TRBV28 and J usage is TRBJ2-6; D is ambiguous. Germline lookup yields CDR1 MDHEN and CDR2 SYDVKM. Deletions cut 2 bases from V and 1 base from J, with 6 bases between. The CDR3 has 15 residues. CDR3 sequence (DNA): TGTGCCAGCAGTTTAGGGTTTTCTGGGGCCAACGTCCTGACTTTC. Protein product: CASSLGFSGANVLTF.

V gene TRBV27 combines with J gene TRBJ1-6; D perhaps matches TRBD1 (5 bases). The germline CDR1 and CDR2 sequences are MNHEY and SMNVEV (reference sequence). The CDR3 sequence is 15 residues long. V dropped 6 bases and J dropped 3 bases, with 12 bases sitting between them. CDR3 amino acids: CASSLRRGYNSPLHF. The CDR3 DNA reads as TGTGCCAGCAGCCTCCGGAGGGGCTATAATTCACCCCTCCACTTT.

J is TRBJ1-1 and V is TRBV30; 8 bases map to TRBD1. The germline gives CDR1 GTSNPN, CDR2 SVGIG (reference sequence). CDR3 length: 16 residues. With 1 base clipped from V and 5 bases from J, the junction kept 12 bases outside the gene matches. This CDR3 is CAWSARGRGLRTEAFF. As DNA, the CDR3 is TGTGCCTGGAGTGCACGGGGCAGGGGGCTGAGAACTGAAGCTTTCTTT.

J is TRBJ2-4 and V is TRBV20-1; TRBD1 aligns across 11 bases. Germline V gene lookup returns CDR1 DFQATT and CDR2 SNEGSKA (reference sequence). V shed 3 bases, J shed 8 bases, and the junction held 12 bases outside the gene matches. This CDR3 is built from 16 residues. CDR3 nucleotide sequence: TGCAGTGCTAGTTACCGGGACAGGGGGAGGGTGGACATTCAGTACTTC. Amino acid sequence: CSASYRDRGRVDIQYF.

This clonotype was recorded a few times. One junction end does not reproduce the germline sequence, and a read error may be involved. The chain carries TRBV27 and TRBJ1-2; the match to TRBD1 covers 7 bases. This CDR3 has 14 residues. The germline V gene encodes CDR1 MNHEY and CDR2 SMNVEV (reference sequence). CDR3 nucleotide sequence: TGCGCCAGCAGTTTTGACAGGGCGTACTATGGCTACACCTTC. It specifies CASSFDRAYYGYTF.

In its sample, this clonotype was seen many times. The chain is built from TRBV11-2 and TRBJ2-7; a possible D gene is TRBD1 (5 bases). The germline gives CDR1 SGHAT, CDR2 FQNNGV. CDR3 length equals 13 residues. V was pared by 1 base and J by 6 bases, with 10 bases between. CDR3 nucleotide sequence: TGTGCCAGCAGCTTAGCGGGCAGGGCCGAGCAGTACTTC. Its protein product is CASSLAGRAEQYF.